This T cell receptor beta chain was found in a study of post-analysis software for immune sequencing data. Study context: The disease courses spanned relapsing-remitting, secondary progressive and progressive-relapsing forms of multiple sclerosis. Findings of the study overall: Samples sharing a preparation batch grouped tightly together when assessed by F measure. The five TRBV segments detected at higher frequency in patients than in controls included TRBV5-6, TRBV5-1 and TRBV20-1.

A remark on this clonotype: Antigen unknown.

Tagging with unique molecular identifiers was a feature of the TCR beta cDNA libraries. TCRdb re-called the PCR reads with MiXCR, one entry per CDR3 protein. This sample yields around 400,000 distinct CDR3 sequences, of which roughly 36% are seen a single time; about an eighth belongs to the top ten. The CDR3 contains 13 residues. Germline assignment: CDR1 MGHDK and CDR2 SYGVNS. V gave up 6 bases and J gave up 3 bases, with 11 bases separating them. This receptor was obtained from a girl under 18 with multiple sclerosis. The specimen sequenced was blood. The genes are TRBV25-1 and TRBJ1-2; D possibly corresponds to TRBD1 (5 bases). The CDR3 protein is CASRKGEDYGYTF. The CDR3 DNA reads TGTGCCAGCAGGAAAGGGGAGGACTATGGCTACACCTTC.